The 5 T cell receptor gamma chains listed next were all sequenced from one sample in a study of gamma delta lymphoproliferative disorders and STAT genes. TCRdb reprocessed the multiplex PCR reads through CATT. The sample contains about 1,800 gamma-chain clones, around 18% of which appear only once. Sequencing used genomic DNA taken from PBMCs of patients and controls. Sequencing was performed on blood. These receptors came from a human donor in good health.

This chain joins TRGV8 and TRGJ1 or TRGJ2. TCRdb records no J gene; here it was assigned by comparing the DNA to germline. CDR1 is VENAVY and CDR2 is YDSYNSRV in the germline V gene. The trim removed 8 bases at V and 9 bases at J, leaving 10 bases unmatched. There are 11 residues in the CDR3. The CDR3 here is CATSLEIKKLF. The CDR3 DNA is TGTGCCACCTCTCTCGAGATTAAGAAACTCTTT.

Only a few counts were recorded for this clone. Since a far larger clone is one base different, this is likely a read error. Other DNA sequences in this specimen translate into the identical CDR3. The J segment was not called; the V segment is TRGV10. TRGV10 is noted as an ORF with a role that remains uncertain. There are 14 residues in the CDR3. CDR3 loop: CAAWDLINYYKKLF. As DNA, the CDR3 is TGTGCTGCGTGGGACCTTATTAATTATTATAAGAAGCTCTTT.

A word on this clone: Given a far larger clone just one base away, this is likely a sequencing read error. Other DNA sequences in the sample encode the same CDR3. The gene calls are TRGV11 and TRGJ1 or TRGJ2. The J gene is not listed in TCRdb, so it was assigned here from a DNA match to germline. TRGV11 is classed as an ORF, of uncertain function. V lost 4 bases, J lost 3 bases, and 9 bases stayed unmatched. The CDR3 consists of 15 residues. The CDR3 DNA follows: TGTGCCTGCTGGATTAGTCGCACGAGTTATTATAAGAAACTCTTT. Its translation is CACWISRTSYYKKLF.

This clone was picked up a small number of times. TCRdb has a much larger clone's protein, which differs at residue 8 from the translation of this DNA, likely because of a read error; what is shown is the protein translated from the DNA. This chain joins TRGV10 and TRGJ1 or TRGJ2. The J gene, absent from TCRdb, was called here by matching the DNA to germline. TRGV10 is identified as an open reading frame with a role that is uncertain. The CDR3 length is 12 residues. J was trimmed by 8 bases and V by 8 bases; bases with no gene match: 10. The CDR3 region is CAAWDWSHKKLF. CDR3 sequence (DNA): TGTGCTGCGTGGGATTGGAGCCATAAGAAACTCTTT.

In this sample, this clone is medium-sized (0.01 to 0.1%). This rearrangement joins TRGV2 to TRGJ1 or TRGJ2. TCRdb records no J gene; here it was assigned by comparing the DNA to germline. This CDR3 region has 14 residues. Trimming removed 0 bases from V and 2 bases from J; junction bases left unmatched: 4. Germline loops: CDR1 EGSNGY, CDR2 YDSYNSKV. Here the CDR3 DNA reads TGTGCCACCTGGGACGGGAGTGATTATTATAAGAAACTCTTT. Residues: CATWDGSDYYKKLF.